The present entry profiles one T cell receptor beta chain with its context. This sample is part of a study of cytomegalovirus exposure and HLA in healthy donors. Clones were sequenced by immunoSEQ multiplex PCR, and TCRdb holds only the in-frame ones, with some missing. The data hold some 290,000 clones, with roughly 90% observed a single time. Sequences were obtained from PBMCs. This TCR came from a man aged 30-40 years in good health and CMV-seronegative.

CDR3 loop: CASSQVPGVVSPLHF. CDR3 coding DNA: TGTGCCAGCAGCCAAGTACCAGGGGTAGTGTCACCCCTCCACTTT. The chain is built from TRBV4-2 and TRBJ1-6; a weak D match, TRBD1 (6 bases). From germline, CDR1 is LGHNA and CDR2 YNFKEQ. The CDR3 loop spans 15 amino acids. Trimming pared 1 base from V and 10 bases from J, leaving 14 bases between.